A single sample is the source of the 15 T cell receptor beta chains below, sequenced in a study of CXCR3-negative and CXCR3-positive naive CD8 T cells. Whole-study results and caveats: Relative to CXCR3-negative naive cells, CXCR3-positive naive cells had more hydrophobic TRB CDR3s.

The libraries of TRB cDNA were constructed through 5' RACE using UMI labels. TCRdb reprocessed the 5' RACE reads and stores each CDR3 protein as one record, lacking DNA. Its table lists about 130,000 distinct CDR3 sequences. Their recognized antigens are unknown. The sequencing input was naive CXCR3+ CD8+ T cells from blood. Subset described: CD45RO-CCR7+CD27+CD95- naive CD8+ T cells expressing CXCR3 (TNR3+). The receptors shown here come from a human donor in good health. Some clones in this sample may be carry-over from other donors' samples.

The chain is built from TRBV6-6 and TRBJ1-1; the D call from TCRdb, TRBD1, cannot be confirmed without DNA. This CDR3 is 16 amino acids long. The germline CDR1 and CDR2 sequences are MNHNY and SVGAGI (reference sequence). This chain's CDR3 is CASSSWDRGHNTEAFF.

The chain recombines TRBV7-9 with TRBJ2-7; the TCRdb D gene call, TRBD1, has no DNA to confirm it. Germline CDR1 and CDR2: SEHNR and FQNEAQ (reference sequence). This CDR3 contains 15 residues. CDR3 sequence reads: CASSLVGTGIYEQYF.

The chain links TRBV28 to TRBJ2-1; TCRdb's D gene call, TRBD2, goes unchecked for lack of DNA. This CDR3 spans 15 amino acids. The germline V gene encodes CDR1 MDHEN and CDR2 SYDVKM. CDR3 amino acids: CASSSIPSGYNEQFF.

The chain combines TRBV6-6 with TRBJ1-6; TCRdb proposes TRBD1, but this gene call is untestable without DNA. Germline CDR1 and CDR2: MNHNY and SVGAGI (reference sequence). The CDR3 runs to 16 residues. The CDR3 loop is CASSYSGVSYNSPLHF.

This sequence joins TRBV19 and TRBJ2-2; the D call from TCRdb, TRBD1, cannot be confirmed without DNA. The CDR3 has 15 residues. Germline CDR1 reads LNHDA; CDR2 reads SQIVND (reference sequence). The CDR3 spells CASTPRGYNSGELFF.

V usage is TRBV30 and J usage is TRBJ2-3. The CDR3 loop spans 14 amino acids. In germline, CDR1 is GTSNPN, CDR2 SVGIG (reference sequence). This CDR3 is CAWSTLDGSDTQYF.

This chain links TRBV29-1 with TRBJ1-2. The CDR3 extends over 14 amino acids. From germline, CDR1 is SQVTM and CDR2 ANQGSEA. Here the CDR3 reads CSVEETHLNYGYTF.

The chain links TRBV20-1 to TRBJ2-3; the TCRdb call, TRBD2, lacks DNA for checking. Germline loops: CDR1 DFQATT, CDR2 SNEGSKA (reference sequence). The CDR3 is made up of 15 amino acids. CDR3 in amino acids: CSARDAGISTDTQYF.

Here the CDR3 reads CSAKLAGMIVHTDTQYF. The J gene is TRBJ2-3, the V gene TRBV20-1; TCRdb's assignment of TRBD2 cannot be checked, as there is no DNA. Germline CDR1 DFQATT, CDR2 SNEGSKA (reference sequence). This CDR3 is 17 amino acids long.

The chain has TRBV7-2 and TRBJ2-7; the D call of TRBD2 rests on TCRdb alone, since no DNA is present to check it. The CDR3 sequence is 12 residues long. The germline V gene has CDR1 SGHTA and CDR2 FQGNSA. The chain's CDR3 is CASSPRGYEQYF.

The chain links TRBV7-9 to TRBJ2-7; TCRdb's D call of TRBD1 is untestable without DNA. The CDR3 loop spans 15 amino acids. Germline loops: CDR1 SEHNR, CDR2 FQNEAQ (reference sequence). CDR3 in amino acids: CASSSGGRYSYEQYF.

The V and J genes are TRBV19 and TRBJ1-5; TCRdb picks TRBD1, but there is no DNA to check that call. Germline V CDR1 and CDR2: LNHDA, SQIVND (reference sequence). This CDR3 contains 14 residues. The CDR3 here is CASSPPDSNQPQHF. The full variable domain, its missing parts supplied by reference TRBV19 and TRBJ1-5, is DGGITQSPKYLFRKEGQNVTLSCEQNLNHDAMYWYRQDPGQGLRLIYYSQIVNDFQKGDIAEGYSVSREKKESFPLTVTSAQKNPTAFYLCASSPPDSNQPQHFGDGTRLSIL.

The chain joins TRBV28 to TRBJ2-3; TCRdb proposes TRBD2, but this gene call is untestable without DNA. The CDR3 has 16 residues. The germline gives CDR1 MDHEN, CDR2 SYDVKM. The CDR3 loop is CASSRLLAGVGDTQYF.

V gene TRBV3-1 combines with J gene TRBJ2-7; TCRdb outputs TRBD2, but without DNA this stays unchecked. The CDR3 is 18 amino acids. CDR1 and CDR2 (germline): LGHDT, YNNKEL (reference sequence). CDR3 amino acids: CASSQDGGARGVPYEQYF.

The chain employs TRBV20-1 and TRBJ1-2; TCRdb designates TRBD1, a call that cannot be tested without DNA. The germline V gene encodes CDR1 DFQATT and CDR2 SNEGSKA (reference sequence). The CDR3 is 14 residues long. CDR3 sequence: CSASRTEQYYGYTF.